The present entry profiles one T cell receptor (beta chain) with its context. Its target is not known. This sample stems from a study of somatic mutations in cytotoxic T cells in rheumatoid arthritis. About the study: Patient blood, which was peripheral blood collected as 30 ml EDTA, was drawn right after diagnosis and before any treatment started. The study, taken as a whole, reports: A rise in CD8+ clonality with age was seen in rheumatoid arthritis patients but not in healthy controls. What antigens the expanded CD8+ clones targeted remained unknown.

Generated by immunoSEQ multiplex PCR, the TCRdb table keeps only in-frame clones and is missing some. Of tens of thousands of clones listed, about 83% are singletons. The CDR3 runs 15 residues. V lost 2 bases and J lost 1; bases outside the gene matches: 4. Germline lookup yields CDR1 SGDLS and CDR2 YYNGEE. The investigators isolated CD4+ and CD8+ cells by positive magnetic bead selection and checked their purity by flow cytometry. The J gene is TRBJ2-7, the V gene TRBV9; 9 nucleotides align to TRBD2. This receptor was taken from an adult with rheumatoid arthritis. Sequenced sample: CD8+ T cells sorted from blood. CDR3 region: CASSVAGGRSYEQYF. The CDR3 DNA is TGTGCCAGCAGCGTCGCGGGAGGGAGGTCCTACGAGCAGTACTTC.